This T cell receptor (beta chain) was observed in a study of blood T cell repertoires in COVID-19. The table came from immunoSEQ multiplex PCR; TCRdb's copy has only in-frame clones and leaves some out. The sample has roughly 230,000 clones; 75% to 85% are singletons. The germline V gene encodes CDR1 SGHAT and CDR2 FQNNGV. Trimming pared 5 bases from V and 4 bases from J, leaving 11 bases between. The length of the CDR3 is 13 residues. Sequencing was performed on peripheral blood. The V and J genes are TRBV11-2 and TRBJ1-2; D is uncertain. This TCR derives from a man between 45 and 60 years old with COVID-19, enrolled during active disease. The DNA for the CDR3 is TGTGCCAGCAGCGCCGCCGGGATCTATGGCTACACCTTC. Translation: CASSAAGIYGYTF.